These 27 T cell receptor beta chains were all obtained from the same sample, sequenced in a study of identifying expanded T cells in peripheral blood (dated by TCRdb to 2018 to 2020). Library preparation used the immunoSEQ multiplex PCR assay. Entries here come from immuneACCESS through TCRdb and include only in-frame sequences with V and J called. Some clones fail to appear in such tables; in the studies checked, an unresolved V gene covers under half of the shortfall, and the cause of the remainder is unknown. The sample table holds about 82,000 clones, of which around nine tenths were seen once. The ten biggest clones cover less than 9.5% of the sample. The sequenced sample consisted of blood. These receptors originate from a person aged 18 to 70 in good health.

This sequence joins TRBV19 and TRBJ2-6; D might be TRBD1 (5 bases). Trimming left V 5 bases short and J 2 bases short, with 13 bases between. The CDR3 totals 16 residues. Germline V CDR1 and CDR2: LNHDA, SQIVND (reference sequence). CDR3 DNA sequence: TGTGCCAGTAGTCCCTCCAGGGCCCCTGGGGCCAACGTCCTGACTTTC. Amino acid sequence: CASSPSRAPGANVLTF.

This clone has a single count. The chain joins TRBV5-4 to TRBJ2-1; D possibly corresponds to TRBD1 (7 bases). Trimming cost V 2 bases and J 3 bases, with 12 bases left between them. Germline CDR1 reads SGHNT; CDR2 reads YYREEE (reference sequence). This CDR3 region has 15 residues. Here the CDR3 DNA reads TGTGCCAGCAGCTTATGGCAGGGGGGCTACAATGAGCAGTTCTTC. It is translated as CASSLWQGGYNEQFF.

The CDR3 region has the DNA TGTGCCAGCAGCGTCACCAACCGGGTCCCTAGACTTTACAATGAGCAGTTCTTC. Its translation: CASSVTNRVPRLYNEQFF. The chain has TRBV9 and TRBJ2-1; D ambiguous. Germline V gene sequence: CDR1 SGDLS, CDR2 YYNGEE. V gave up 2 bases and J gave up 4 bases, with 22 bases separating them. CDR3 length: 18 residues.

V and J are TRBV5-1 and TRBJ2-2, with D possibly matching TRBD1 (6 bases). Between the trimmed V and J ends, which lost 1 base and 6 bases, there was a span of 16 bases. The CDR3 length is 16 residues. The germline V gene has CDR1 SGHRS and CDR2 YFSETQ. The chain's CDR3 is CASSLSQGSHPGELFF. The CDR3 coding sequence is TGCGCCAGCAGCTTGAGTCAGGGGAGTCATCCCGGGGAGCTGTTTTTT.

The sample holds a few counts of this clone. The chain uses TRBV30 and TRBJ1-3; D ambiguous. Trimming cost V 3 bases and J 3 bases, with 12 bases left between them. CDR1 is GTSNPN and CDR2 is SVGIG in the germline V gene (reference sequence). The CDR3 runs to 14 residues. For the CDR3, the DNA is TGTGCCTGGAGCCTAGAAAGGAGTGGAAACACCATATATTTT. Translated: CAWSLERSGNTIYF.

The chain couples TRBV7-3 to TRBJ2-3; D might be TRBD2 (7 bases). The CDR3 is 14 residues long. Per the germline V gene, CDR1 is SGHTA and CDR2 is FQGTGA. V dropped 4 bases and J dropped 2 bases, with 10 bases sitting between them. The CDR3 sequence: CASSSGGPTDTQYF. The CDR3 DNA is TGTGCCAGCAGCTCCGGGGGGCCCACAGATACGCAGTATTTT. Full variable domain (rest looked up from reference TRBV7-3 and TRBJ2-3): GAGVSQTPSNKVTEKGKYVELRCDPISGHTALYWYRQSLGQGPEFLIYFQGTGAADDSGLPNDRFFAVRPEGSVSTLKIQRTERGDSAVYLCASSSGGPTDTQYFGPGTRLTVL.

This chain uses TRBV5-1 with TRBJ2-3; 14 positions agree with TRBD2. Germline values: CDR1 SGHRS, CDR2 YFSETQ. V was clipped by 3 bases and J by 4 bases; unmatched bases: 4. There are 16 residues in the CDR3. CDR3 in DNA: TGCGCCAGCAGCTCCGGGACTAGCGGGAGCTCAGATACGCAGTATTTT. Translated: CASSSGTSGSSDTQYF.

J is TRBJ1-2 and V is TRBV6-1, with D uncertain. Germline V gene lookup returns CDR1 MNHNS and CDR2 SASEGT. This CDR3 contains 19 residues. Trimming took 2 bases from V and 1 from J, leaving 23 bases between them. CDR3 protein: CASSEKQGASGSLNYGYTF. CDR3 sequence (DNA): TGTGCCAGCAGTGAAAAGCAAGGTGCTTCAGGTTCCCTTAACTATGGCTACACCTTC.

This chain connects TRBV1 to TRBJ2-3; TRBD2, the table's D call, was not compared with the DNA. TRBV1 is flagged as a pseudogene. CDR3 length: 16 amino acids. The CDR3 DNA sequence: TGCACCAGCAGCCCCCTACAGCGGACTAGCACAGATACGCAGTATTTT. Translating it yields CTSSPLQRTSTDTQYF.

The chain couples TRBV4-1 to TRBJ1-2; the D gene is possibly TRBD1 (6 bases). The CDR3 extends over 17 amino acids. The ends were cut back, 1 base at V and 2 bases at J, with 17 bases in the middle. CDR1 MGHRA and CDR2 YSYEKL come from the germline V gene. CDR3 DNA sequence: TGCGCCAGCAGCCAAGCCGGAGGGGGGCTCGTCAACTATGGCTACACCTTC. Its translation is CASSQAGGGLVNYGYTF.

This chain connects TRBV19 to TRBJ1-5; 8 bases align to TRBD1. V trimming: 7 bases; J trimming: 5 bases; junction bases outside the gene matches: 10. This CDR3 region has 15 residues. In germline, CDR1 is LNHDA, CDR2 SQIVND (reference sequence). The CDR3 nucleotides read TGTGCCAGTAAGGGAAACAGGGGGAGCGATCAGCCCCAGCATTTT. It codes for CASKGNRGSDQPQHF.

The J gene is TRBJ2-1, the V gene TRBV4-1, with a tentative D call TRBD2 (5 bases). CDR1 MGHRA and CDR2 YSYEKL come from the germline V gene. The CDR3 consists of 17 residues. The ends were cut back, 2 bases at V and 2 bases at J, with 16 bases in the middle. The CDR3 region has the DNA TGCGCCAGCAGCCAACGACCCAGAGGGAGCCCCTACAATGAGCAGTTCTTC. Translation: CASSQRPRGSPYNEQFF.

V is TRBV1 and J is TRBJ1-2; the table gives TRBD1 as D, unverified against the DNA. TRBV1 represents a pseudogene. CDR3 length equals 14 residues. The CDR3, as DNA: TGCACCAGCAGCCTGAGGAGACAGGTAGGTGGCTACACCTTC. Encoded protein: CTSSLRRQVGGYTF.

The genes are TRBV5-8 and TRBJ2-7; TRBD1 agrees at 7 bases. Germline CDR1 SGHTS, CDR2 YDEGEE. The CDR3 has 18 residues. The J segment lost 3 bases and the V segment lost 6 bases, leaving 21 bases of the junction unmatched. CDR3 sequence (DNA): TGTGCCAGCACCCCACCAAAACAGGGGCCGCAATTTTACTACGAGCAGTACTTC. This encodes CASTPPKQGPQFYYEQYF.

The chain combines TRBV7-9 with TRBJ1-2; no reliable D call. The germline V gene has CDR1 SEHNR and CDR2 FQNEAQ (reference sequence). This CDR3 comprises 13 residues. The V end was cut by 7 bases, the J end by 1 base, with 10 bases between. The CDR3 nucleotides read TGTGCCAGCAATGACCACCTTAACTATGGCTACACCTTC. It is translated as CASNDHLNYGYTF.

The rearrangement uses TRBV19 and TRBJ1-5; D is undetermined. The ends were cut back, 1 base at V and 4 bases at J, with 8 bases in the middle. Germline CDR1 is LNHDA and CDR2 is SQIVND (reference sequence). This CDR3 is built from 14 residues. CDR3 sequence reads: CASSIGRMNQPQHF. As DNA, the CDR3 is TGTGCCAGTAGTATAGGCCGAATGAATCAGCCCCAGCATTTT. The full variable domain, its missing parts supplied by reference TRBV19 and TRBJ1-5, is DGGITQSPKYLFRKEGQNVTLSCEQNLNHDAMYWYRQDPGQGLRLIYYSQIVNDFQKGDIAEGYSVSREKKESFPLTVTSAQKNPTAFYLCASSIGRMNQPQHFGDGTRLSIL.

V and J are TRBV5-4 and TRBJ2-1; 7 bases match TRBD2. This CDR3 region has 16 residues. V shed 2 bases, J shed 0 bases, and the junction held 5 bases outside the gene matches. CDR1 and CDR2 (germline): SGHNT, YYREEE (reference sequence). This CDR3 reads CASSFPGGISYNEQFF. The CDR3 DNA reads TGTGCCAGCAGCTTCCCCGGGGGGATCTCCTACAATGAGCAGTTCTTC.

This clone appeared a single time. The chain has TRBV18 and TRBJ2-1; D is undetermined. Trimming removed 0 bases at V and 0 bases at J, with 21 bases between. The CDR3 loop spans 20 amino acids. Germline CDR1 and CDR2: KGHSH and LQKENI. CDR3: CASSPPPVGDSFNSYNEQFF. The CDR3 DNA reads TGTGCCAGCTCACCACCCCCAGTAGGAGATAGCTTTAACTCCTACAATGAGCAGTTCTTC.

The V gene is TRBV2, the J gene TRBJ1-3, with D possibly matching TRBD1 (5 bases). The CDR3 has 17 residues. Germline values: CDR1 SNHLY, CDR2 FYNNEI. V was clipped by 1 base and J by 0 bases, with 13 bases between them. This chain's CDR3 is CASSEGGSLHSGNTIYF. In DNA form, the CDR3 reads TGTGCCAGCAGTGAAGGGGGCAGCCTTCACTCTGGAAACACCATATATTTT.

This rearrangement joins TRBV5-4 to TRBJ1-2, with 7 positions matching TRBD1. Germline V gene sequence: CDR1 SGHNT, CDR2 YYREEE (reference sequence). The CDR3 sequence is 15 residues long. The trim removed 4 bases at V and 3 bases at J, leaving 9 bases unmatched. CDR3 coding DNA: TGTGCCAGCAGCCAACCTGGACAGGTCTACTATGGCTACACCTTC. Encoded protein: CASSQPGQVYYGYTF.

The chain carries TRBV5-4 and TRBJ2-6; 9 nucleotides agree with TRBD1. V was clipped by 3 bases and J by 3 bases; unmatched bases: 10. This CDR3 has 18 amino acids. Germline CDR1 SGHNT, CDR2 YYREEE (reference sequence). The CDR3 DNA reads TGTGCCAGCAGCTCACACCGGGACAGGGTGAATGGGGCCAACGTCCTGACTTTC. It translates to CASSSHRDRVNGANVLTF.

The genes are TRBV7-3 and TRBJ2-1; 7 bases line up with TRBD1. This CDR3 comprises 15 residues. Trimming removed 5 bases from V and 0 bases from J; junction bases left unmatched: 4. Looked up from germline, CDR1 is SGHTA and CDR2 is FQGTGA. The CDR3, as DNA: TGTGCCAGCAGCCTAAACAGGGGCTCCTACAATGAGCAGTTCTTC. Its translation: CASSLNRGSYNEQFF.

The V gene is TRBV29-1, the J gene TRBJ1-1, with a weak D call TRBD1 (5 bases). CDR1 is SQVTM, CDR2 ANQGSEA, per germline. V was clipped by 3 bases and J by 2 bases, with 10 bases between them. The CDR3 loop spans 13 amino acids. The CDR3 is CSVDRQGNTEAFF. CDR3 in DNA: TGCAGCGTTGATCGGCAGGGCAACACTGAAGCTTTCTTT. Using reference TRBV29-1 and TRBJ1-1 for the parts outside the CDR3, the full variable domain is SAVISQKPSRDICQRGTSLTIQCQVDSQVTMMFWYRQQPGQSLTLIATANQGSEATYESGFVIDKFPISRPNLTFSTLTVSNMSPEDSSIYLCSVDRQGNTEAFFGQGTRLTVV.

The CDR3 loop is CASSEAANYGYTF. CDR3 sequence (DNA): TGCGCCAGCAGTGAGGCAGCTAACTATGGCTACACCTTC. The chain recombines TRBV10-1 with TRBJ1-2; the D is unclear. Germline V gives CDR1 WNHNN, CDR2 SYGVQD (reference sequence). The CDR3 extends over 13 amino acids. Trimming removed 2 bases from V and 0 bases from J, with 4 bases in between.

The chain links TRBV6-5 to TRBJ1-2, with 7 bases lining up with TRBD1. Germline V CDR1 and CDR2: MNHEY, SVGAGI. The V gene end was trimmed by 4 bases and the J gene end by 2 bases; junction bases not matched to a gene: 4. This CDR3 contains 14 residues. The chain's CDR3 is CASSLQGTNYGYTF. CDR3 bases: TGTGCCAGCAGTTTACAGGGGACAAACTATGGCTACACCTTC.

The V gene is TRBV5-1, the J gene TRBJ1-3, with D unresolved. This CDR3 is built from 13 residues. Trimming removed 2 bases at V and 7 bases at J, with 10 bases between. CDR1 is SGHRS and CDR2 is YFSETQ in the germline V gene. This chain's CDR3 is CASSLEQQNTIYF. DNA for the CDR3: TGCGCCAGCAGCTTAGAACAGCAGAACACCATATATTTT.

The chain combines TRBV30 with TRBJ1-2; TRBD1 is a possible D gene (5 bases). CDR1 and CDR2 from the germline V gene are GTSNPN and SVGIG (reference sequence). The CDR3 extends over 16 amino acids. V lost 0 bases and J 4 bases, leaving 18 bases between the germline ends. The CDR3 coding sequence is TGTGCCTGGAGTGTACGTCCCAGGGAGGCGGGCTATGGCTACACCTTC. It yields the protein CAWSVRPREAGYGYTF.